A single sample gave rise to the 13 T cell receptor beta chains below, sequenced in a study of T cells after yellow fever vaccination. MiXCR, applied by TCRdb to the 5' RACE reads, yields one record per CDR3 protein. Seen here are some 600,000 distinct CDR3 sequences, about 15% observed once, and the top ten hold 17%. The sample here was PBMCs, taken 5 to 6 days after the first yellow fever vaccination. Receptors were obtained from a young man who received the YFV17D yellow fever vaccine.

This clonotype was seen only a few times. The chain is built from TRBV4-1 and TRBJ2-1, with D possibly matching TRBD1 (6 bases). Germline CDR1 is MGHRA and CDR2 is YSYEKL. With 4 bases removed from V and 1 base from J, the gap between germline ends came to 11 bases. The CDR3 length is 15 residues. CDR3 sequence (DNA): TGCGCCAGCAGCCGGACAGATTCTTCCTACAATGAGCAGTTCTTC. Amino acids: CASSRTDSSYNEQFF.

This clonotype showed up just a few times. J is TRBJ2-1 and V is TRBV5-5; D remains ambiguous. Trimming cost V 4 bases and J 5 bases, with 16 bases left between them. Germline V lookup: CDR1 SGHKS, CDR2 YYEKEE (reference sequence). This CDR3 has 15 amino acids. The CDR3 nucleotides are TGTGCCAGCAGCCCTCGCTTCCCTGGGGACAATGAGCAGTTCTTC. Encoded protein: CASSPRFPGDNEQFF.

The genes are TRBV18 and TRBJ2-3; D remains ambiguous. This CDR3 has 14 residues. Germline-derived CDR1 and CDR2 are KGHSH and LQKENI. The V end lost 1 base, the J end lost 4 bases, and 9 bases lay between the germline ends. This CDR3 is CASSPRPGPDTQYF. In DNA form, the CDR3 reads TGTGCCAGCTCACCACGCCCGGGCCCAGATACGCAGTATTTT.

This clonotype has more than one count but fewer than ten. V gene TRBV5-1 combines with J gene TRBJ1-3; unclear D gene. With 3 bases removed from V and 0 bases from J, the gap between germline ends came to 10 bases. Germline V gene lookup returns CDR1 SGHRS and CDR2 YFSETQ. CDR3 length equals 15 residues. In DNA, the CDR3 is TGCGCCAGCAGCTCTCGCGGGGACTCTGGAAACACCATATATTTT. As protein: CASSSRGDSGNTIYF.

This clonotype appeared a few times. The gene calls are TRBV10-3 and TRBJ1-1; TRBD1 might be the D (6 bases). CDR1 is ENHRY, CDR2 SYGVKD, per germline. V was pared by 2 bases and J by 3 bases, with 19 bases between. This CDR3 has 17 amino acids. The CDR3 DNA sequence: TGTGCCATCAGTGAGGGGGGGCACTACCAAGGGGACACTGAAGCTTTCTTT. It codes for CAISEGGHYQGDTEAFF.

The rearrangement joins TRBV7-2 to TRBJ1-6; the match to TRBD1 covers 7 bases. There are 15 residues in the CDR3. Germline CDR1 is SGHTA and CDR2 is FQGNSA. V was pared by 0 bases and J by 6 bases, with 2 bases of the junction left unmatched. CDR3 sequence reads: CASSLAPGGNSPLHF. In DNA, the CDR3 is TGTGCCAGCAGCTTAGCCCCAGGGGGTAATTCACCCCTCCACTTT.

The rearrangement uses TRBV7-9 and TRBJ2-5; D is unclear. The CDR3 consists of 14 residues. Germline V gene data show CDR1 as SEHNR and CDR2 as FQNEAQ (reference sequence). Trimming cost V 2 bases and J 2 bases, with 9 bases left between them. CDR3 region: CASSLYQLQETQYF. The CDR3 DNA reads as TGTGCCAGCAGCTTATACCAGTTACAAGAGACCCAGTACTTC.

The DNA for the CDR3 is TGCAGTGCTACCCCCGGGCCGGGGGGAGATACGCAGTATTTT. This encodes CSATPGPGGDTQYF. V gene TRBV20-1 combines with J gene TRBJ2-3; TRBD2 matches at 7 bases. V shed 4 bases, J shed 5 bases, and the junction held 9 bases outside the gene matches. In germline, CDR1 is DFQATT, CDR2 SNEGSKA (reference sequence). There are 14 residues in the CDR3.

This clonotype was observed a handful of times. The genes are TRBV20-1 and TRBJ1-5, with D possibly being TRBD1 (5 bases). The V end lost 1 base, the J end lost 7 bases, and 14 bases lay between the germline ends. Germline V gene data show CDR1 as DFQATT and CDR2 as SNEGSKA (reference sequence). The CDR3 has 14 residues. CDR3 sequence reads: CSARVFGGGQPQHF. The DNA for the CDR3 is TGCAGTGCTAGAGTATTTGGGGGAGGGCAGCCCCAGCATTTT.

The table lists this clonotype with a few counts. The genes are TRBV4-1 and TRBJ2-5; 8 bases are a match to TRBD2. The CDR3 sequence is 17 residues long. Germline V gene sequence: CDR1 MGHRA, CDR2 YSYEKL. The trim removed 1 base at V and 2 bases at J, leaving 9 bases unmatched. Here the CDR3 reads CASSQGAAGAIQETQYF. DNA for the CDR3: TGCGCCAGCAGCCAAGGCGCAGCGGGGGCCATACAAGAGACCCAGTACTTC.

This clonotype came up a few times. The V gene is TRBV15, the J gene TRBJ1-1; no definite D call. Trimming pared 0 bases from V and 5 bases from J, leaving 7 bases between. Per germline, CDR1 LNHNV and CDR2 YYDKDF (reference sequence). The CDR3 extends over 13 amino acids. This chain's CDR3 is CATSRDIGTEAFF. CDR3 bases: TGTGCCACCAGCAGAGATATTGGGACTGAAGCTTTCTTT.

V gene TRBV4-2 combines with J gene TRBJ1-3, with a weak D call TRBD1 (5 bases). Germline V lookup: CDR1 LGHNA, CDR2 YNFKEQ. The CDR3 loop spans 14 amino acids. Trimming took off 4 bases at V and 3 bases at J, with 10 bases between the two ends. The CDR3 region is CASSPSGLGNTIYF. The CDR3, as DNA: TGTGCCAGCAGCCCCTCGGGGCTTGGAAACACCATATATTTT.

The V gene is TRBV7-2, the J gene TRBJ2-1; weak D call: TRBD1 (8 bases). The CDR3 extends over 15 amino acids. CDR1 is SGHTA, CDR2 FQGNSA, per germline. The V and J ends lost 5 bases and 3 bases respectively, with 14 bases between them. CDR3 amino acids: CASSTGGALYNEQFF. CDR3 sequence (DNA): TGTGCCAGCAGCACAGGGGGGGCCCTCTACAATGAGCAGTTCTTC.